This TCR beta chain was obtained from a study of cytomegalovirus exposure and HLA in healthy donors. The PCR ran on 60 Vbeta and 13 Jbeta primers. Produced via immunoSEQ multiplex PCR; TCRdb's table is partial and in-frame only. The sample has under 150,000 clones; around 73% are singletons. The TCR sequence derives from a human donor in good health. Material: PBMCs.

The CDR3 spells CASSLSTGSNTEAFF. In nucleotides, the CDR3 is TGTGCCAGCAGTTTATCGACAGGGTCGAACACTGAAGCTTTCTTT. The gene calls are TRBV27 and TRBJ1-1, with 7 bases fitting TRBD1. The V and J ends lost 0 bases and 1 base, in that order; junction bases with no gene match: 2. There are 15 residues in the CDR3. CDR1 is MNHEY and CDR2 is SMNVEV in the germline V gene (reference sequence).